Shown below are 20 T cell receptor beta chains from a single sample sequenced in a study of human T cells and chemical hapten exposure. Using its own MiXCR run on the RACE reads, TCRdb lists one record per CDR3 protein. The data contain approximately 260,000 distinct CDR3 sequences, around 7.3% of them singletons. Documented time point: pre-sensitization, week 0. The treatment is: therapeutic diphenylcyclopropenone sensitization with weekly scalp DPC. This material consisted of whole blood, taken in connection with sensitization to the hapten diphenylcyclopropenone (DPC). Receptor source: a man younger than 35 with alopecia areata. Some clones in this sample may be carry-over from other donors' samples.

The table lists this clonotype with many counts. The CDR3 DNA follows: TGCAGTGCACCTCCGGGGGGGTCGGATACGCAGTATTTT. Its translation is CSAPPGGSDTQYF. The chain combines TRBV20-1 with TRBJ2-3, with 8 nucleotides matching TRBD2. Germline CDR1 reads DFQATT; CDR2 reads SNEGSKA (reference sequence). V lost 6 bases to trimming and J lost 6 bases; unmatched junction nucleotides: 8. The CDR3 runs to 13 residues.

The chain has TRBV5-1 and TRBJ1-1; TRBD1 matches 7 bases. V dropped 3 bases and J dropped 6; count of bases not matched to a gene: 11. This CDR3 has 15 amino acids. Germline CDR1 SGHRS, CDR2 YFSETQ. The CDR3 sequence is CASSSLQGGSAEAFF. For the CDR3, the DNA is TGCGCCAGCAGCTCCCTGCAGGGGGGGAGCGCTGAAGCTTTCTTT. The entire variable domain, with the rest obtained from reference TRBV5-1 and TRBJ1-1, is as follows: KAGVTQTPRYLIKTRGQQVTLSCSPISGHRSVSWYQQTPGQGLQFLFEYFSETQRNKGNFPGRFSGRQFSNSRSEMNVSTLELGDSALYLCASSSLQGGSAEAFFGQGTRLTVV.

The V call is TRBV11-2, the J call TRBJ1-1, with D possibly TRBD1 on 5 matching bases. Per the germline V gene, CDR1 is SGHAT and CDR2 is FQNNGV. The V and J ends lost 0 bases and 4 bases respectively, with 15 bases between them. The CDR3 is 16 amino acids. The CDR3 spells CASSLEWGEGLTEAFF. The DNA for the CDR3 is TGTGCCAGCAGCTTAGAATGGGGGGAGGGGCTCACTGAAGCTTTCTTT.

This clonotype was seen many times. The V and J genes are TRBV10-3 and TRBJ2-3, with 9 bases lining up with TRBD2. Looked up from germline, CDR1 is ENHRY and CDR2 is SYGVKD. This CDR3 has 15 residues. Unmatched junction bases numbered 4, after V lost 6 bases and J lost 0 bases. The DNA for the CDR3 is TGTGCCATCAGGGCTAGCGGGACTAGCACAGATACGCAGTATTTT. The encoded protein is CAIRASGTSTDTQYF.

The CDR3 DNA sequence: TGCAGTGCTAGAGATGGACAGTCCTACGAGCAGTACTTC. It encodes CSARDGQSYEQYF. The J gene is TRBJ2-7, the V gene TRBV20-1; a weak D match, TRBD1 (6 bases). Deletions cut 0 bases from V and 1 base from J, with 7 bases between. This CDR3 has 13 amino acids. Looked up from germline, CDR1 is DFQATT and CDR2 is SNEGSKA (reference sequence).

This clonotype has more than one count but fewer than ten. The CDR3 is CASTDSYGYTF. The CDR3 DNA reads TGTGCCAGCACTGACAGCTATGGCTACACCTTC. The chain links TRBV6-5 to TRBJ1-2; D is perhaps TRBD1 (5 bases). The CDR3 extends over 11 amino acids. Deletions cut 7 bases from V and 4 bases from J, with 7 bases between. Per germline, CDR1 MNHEY and CDR2 SVGAGI.

This clonotype was seen a few times. This chain uses TRBV29-1 with TRBJ2-2; D uncertain. V was cut by 5 bases and J by 3 bases, with 10 bases left in between. The CDR3 is 13 residues long. Germline CDR1 is SQVTM and CDR2 is ANQGSEA. The CDR3 protein is CSVSDTDTGELFF. CDR3 nucleotides: TGCAGCGTTTCAGACACTGACACCGGGGAGCTGTTTTTT.

This chain joins TRBV29-1 and TRBJ2-1; 8 positions match TRBD1. After removal of 0 bases from V and 8 bases from J, the junction contained 9 bases not matched to a gene. The CDR3 runs to 15 residues. Germline-derived CDR1 and CDR2 are SQVTM and ANQGSEA. Here the CDR3 reads CSVEDPGQVPDEQFF. Here the CDR3 DNA reads TGCAGCGTTGAAGATCCGGGACAGGTTCCCGATGAGCAGTTCTTC.

The rearrangement uses TRBV20-1 and TRBJ1-6, with 7 nucleotides matching TRBD1. The V and J ends lost 5 bases and 10 bases, in that order; junction bases with no gene match: 5. There are 12 residues in the CDR3. The germline V gene has CDR1 DFQATT and CDR2 SNEGSKA (reference sequence). The CDR3 nucleotides read TGCAGTGCTTTGGGCAGGGGGTCACCCCTCCACTTT. It yields the protein CSALGRGSPLHF.

This clonotype has only a few counts. The chain recombines TRBV11-2 with TRBJ1-4, with 7 bases that match TRBD1. CDR3 length: 18 residues. Per germline, CDR1 SGHAT and CDR2 FQNNGV. J gave up 3 bases and V 6 bases, and 16 bases lay outside the gene matches. Written as DNA, the CDR3 is TGTGCCAGCAGAACTGGTCGGGGGGGACAGACCTCTAATGAAAAACTGTTTTTT. This sequence encodes CASRTGRGGQTSNEKLFF.

This sequence joins TRBV5-1 and TRBJ2-2; TRBD1 agrees at 7 bases. The CDR3 runs to 15 residues. V lost 2 bases, J lost 4 bases, and 5 bases stayed unmatched. Germline V gene data show CDR1 as SGHRS and CDR2 as YFSETQ. The CDR3 protein is CASSLGGRTTGELFF. The CDR3 nucleotides read TGCGCCAGCAGCTTAGGGGGCAGAACCACCGGGGAGCTGTTTTTT.

The rearrangement uses TRBV7-6 and TRBJ1-6; D remains ambiguous. The V end lost 1 base, the J end lost 8 bases, and 6 bases lay between the germline ends. Looked up from germline, CDR1 is SGHVS and CDR2 is FNYEAQ. The CDR3 consists of 13 residues. The CDR3 spells CASSLDADSPLHF. CDR3 coding DNA: TGTGCCAGCAGCTTAGATGCGGATTCACCCCTCCACTTT.

This clonotype turned up a few times. V and J are TRBV3-1 and TRBJ2-2, with 10 positions matching TRBD1. V trimming: 2 bases; J trimming: 4 bases; junction bases outside the gene matches: 4. Germline V gene sequence: CDR1 LGHDT, CDR2 YNNKEL (reference sequence). CDR3 size: 16 residues. CDR3 coding DNA: TGTGCCAGCAGCCAAATGGACAGGGGGTCCACCGGGGAGCTGTTTTTT. Translating gives CASSQMDRGSTGELFF.

The chain carries TRBV5-1 and TRBJ2-7; D gene uncertain. Trimming cost V 5 bases and J 4 bases, with 19 bases left between them. Germline loops: CDR1 SGHRS, CDR2 YFSETQ. This CDR3 region has 15 residues. The CDR3 loop is CASSRTGYFPYEQYF. In DNA, the CDR3 is TGCGCCAGCAGTCGAACCGGGTACTTCCCTTACGAGCAGTACTTC.

This clonotype was recorded a few times. V gene TRBV29-1 combines with J gene TRBJ2-2; D may be TRBD2 (6 bases). Trimming left V 0 bases short and J 2 bases short, with 13 bases between. The CDR3 runs 16 residues. Germline CDR1 SQVTM, CDR2 ANQGSEA. The CDR3 DNA reads as TGCAGCGTTGAAGATCGGCTACTAGCCAACACCGGGGAGCTGTTTTTT. Residues: CSVEDRLLANTGELFF.

This clonotype was seen only a few times. The chain recombines TRBV18 with TRBJ1-2, with TRBD1 as a possible D gene (5 bases). The CDR3 totals 14 residues. Germline CDR1 and CDR2: KGHSH and LQKENI. V lost 3 bases and J lost 6, with 14 bases in between. DNA for the CDR3: TGTGCCAGCTCACCTCCTGCCAGGGCGGATGGCTACACCTTC. It encodes CASSPPARADGYTF.

This clonotype was seen only a few times. CDR3 loop: CASSTGPGAGGRYQETQYF. The CDR3 DNA reads TGTGCCAGCAGCACCGGACCCGGGGCAGGGGGCCGGTACCAAGAGACCCAGTACTTC. The V gene is TRBV7-7, the J gene TRBJ2-5, with 8 bases fitting TRBD1. From germline, CDR1 is SSHAT and CDR2 FNYEAQ (reference sequence). The CDR3 runs 19 residues. V was pared by 5 bases and J by 0 bases, with 17 bases of the junction left unmatched.

This clonotype was observed a few times. The chain couples TRBV29-1 to TRBJ2-3; maybe TRBD2 (5 bases). CDR1 and CDR2 (germline): SQVTM, ANQGSEA. The CDR3 covers 15 residues. V lost 2 bases, J lost 0 bases, and 12 bases lay in between. The CDR3 reads CSVEILEGSTDTQYF. The CDR3 coding sequence is TGCAGCGTTGAAATTTTAGAGGGTAGCACAGATACGCAGTATTTT.

This chain links TRBV5-1 with TRBJ1-3; D is uncertain. The CDR3 extends over 13 amino acids. Per germline, CDR1 SGHRS and CDR2 YFSETQ. Trimming pared 0 bases from V and 8 bases from J, leaving 9 bases between. The CDR3 sequence is CASSLDPLDTIYF. The CDR3 DNA follows: TGCGCCAGCAGCTTGGACCCGCTCGACACCATATATTTT.

The chain combines TRBV7-9 with TRBJ2-1; weak D call: TRBD2 (6 bases). The CDR3 loop spans 13 amino acids. Trimming pared 8 bases from V and 4 bases from J, leaving 12 bases between. The V gene's germline CDR1 is SEHNR and CDR2 FQNEAQ (reference sequence). The CDR3 DNA sequence: TGTGCCAGCTTGGCGAGCGGGTACAATGAGCAGTTCTTC. It specifies CASLASGYNEQFF.